This T cell receptor (beta chain) was captured in a study of shared clonotypes between healthy human individuals. V gave up 6 bases and J gave up 8 bases, with 10 bases separating them. Germline values: CDR1 MNHEY, CDR2 SVGAGI. The CDR3 is 12 residues long. The team ran DNA from unsorted PBMCs on ten immunoSEQ deep assay plates for sequencing. As handled by the study authors: ImmunoSEQ output lacked quality scores and full-length reads, limiting matched filtering. The protocol was immunoSEQ multiplex PCR, while the TCRdb copy is restricted to in-frame clones and leaves out a portion. The V and J calls and clone size are taken from that table; D and trimming were inferred from the DNA. The table records 490,000 or so clones, 76% of them present only once. Healthy HIV-negative adults without recent acute infections or vaccinations served as donors.

The chain is built from TRBV6-5 and TRBJ1-4, with D unclear. The TCR originated in a woman aged 40 to 50 in good health. Some clones in this sample may be carry-over from other donors' samples. The sequenced material came from PBMCs. CDR3 sequence reads: CASSQVGEKLFF. CDR3 DNA: TGTGCCAGCAGCCAGGTTGGGGAAAAACTGTTTTTT.